This T cell receptor beta chain was retrieved from a study of shared clonotypes between healthy human individuals. Study results and limitations: Generation probability values for non-shared clonotypes were lower than those for clonotypes shared by all four donors. Relative to memory subsets, naive subsets generally showed larger estimated richness.

TCRdb keeps only in-frame clones here, not all; method: immunoSEQ multiplex PCR. Counted here are some 2,500,000 clones, roughly 90% occurring once; the ten biggest clones make up around 0.38%. CD45RA-negative memory and CD45RA+ naive subsets were split from the CD4+ cells. This clone was seen once. What it binds is unknown. CDR1 MDHEN and CDR2 SYDVKM come from the germline V gene. CDR3 size: 15 residues. The V gene lost 3 bases and the J gene lost 4 bases, with 16 bases spanning the gap. The sequenced material came from naive CD4+ T cells from PBMCs. Indicated subset: CD45RA+ positively selected. V is TRBV28 and J is TRBJ2-7; perhaps TRBD2 as D (7 bases). The receptor comes from a man aged 18 to 35 in good health. Some clones in this sample may be carry-over from other donors' samples. CDR3 sequence reads: CASSFFRGGRYEQYF. CDR3 in DNA: TGTGCCAGCAGTTTCTTTAGGGGGGGCAGGTACGAGCAGTACTTC.